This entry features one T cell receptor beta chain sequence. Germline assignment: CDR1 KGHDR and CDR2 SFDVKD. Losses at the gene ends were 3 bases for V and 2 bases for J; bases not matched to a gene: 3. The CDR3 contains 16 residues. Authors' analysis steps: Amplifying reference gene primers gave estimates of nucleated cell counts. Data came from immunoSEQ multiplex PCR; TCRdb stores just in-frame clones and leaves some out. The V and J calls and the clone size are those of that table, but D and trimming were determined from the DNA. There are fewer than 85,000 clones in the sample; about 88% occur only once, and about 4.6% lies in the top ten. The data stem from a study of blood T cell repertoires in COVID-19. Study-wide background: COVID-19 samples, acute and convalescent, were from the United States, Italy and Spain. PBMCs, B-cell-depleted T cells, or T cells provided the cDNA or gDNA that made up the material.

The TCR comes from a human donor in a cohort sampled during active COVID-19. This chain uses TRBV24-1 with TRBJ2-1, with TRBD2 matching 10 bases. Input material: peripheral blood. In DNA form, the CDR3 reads TGTGCCACCAGTGATGGAGCGGGAGGGACCTACAATGAGCAGTTCTTC. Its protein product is CATSDGAGGTYNEQFF.